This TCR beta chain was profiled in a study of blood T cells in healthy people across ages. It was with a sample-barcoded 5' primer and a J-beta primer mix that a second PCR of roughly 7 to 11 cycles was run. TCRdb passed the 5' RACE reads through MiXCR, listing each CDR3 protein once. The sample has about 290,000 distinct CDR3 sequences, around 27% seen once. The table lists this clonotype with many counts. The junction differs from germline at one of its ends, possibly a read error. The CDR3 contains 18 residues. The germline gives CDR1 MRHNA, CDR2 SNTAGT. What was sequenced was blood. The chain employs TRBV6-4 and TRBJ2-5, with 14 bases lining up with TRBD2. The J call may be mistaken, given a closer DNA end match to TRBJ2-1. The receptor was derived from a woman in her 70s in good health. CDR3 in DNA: TGTGCCAGCAGCAGACTAGCGGGAGGGCCGGTGTCCTACAATGAACAGTTCTTC. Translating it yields CASSRLAGGPVSYNEQFF.